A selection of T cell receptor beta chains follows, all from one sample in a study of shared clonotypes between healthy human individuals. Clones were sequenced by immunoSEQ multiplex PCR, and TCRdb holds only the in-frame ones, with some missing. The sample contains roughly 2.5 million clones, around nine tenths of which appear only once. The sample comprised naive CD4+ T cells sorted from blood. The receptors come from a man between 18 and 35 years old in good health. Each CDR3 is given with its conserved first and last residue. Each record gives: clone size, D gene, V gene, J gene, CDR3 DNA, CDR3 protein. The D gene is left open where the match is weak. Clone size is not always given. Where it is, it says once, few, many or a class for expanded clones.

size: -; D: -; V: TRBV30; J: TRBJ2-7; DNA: TGTGCCTGGAGTGTGGGGGGGGCCAACTACGAGCAGTACTTC; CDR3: CAWSVGGANYEQYF
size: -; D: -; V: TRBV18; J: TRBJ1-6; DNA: TGTGCCAGCTCACAATGGGAATCCTATAATTCACCCCTCCACTTT; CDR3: CASSQWESYNSPLHF
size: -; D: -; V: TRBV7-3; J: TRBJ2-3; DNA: TGTGCCAGCAGCTTAACGCGGGCCACAGATACGCAGTATTTT; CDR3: CASSLTRATDTQYF
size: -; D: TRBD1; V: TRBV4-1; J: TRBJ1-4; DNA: TGCGCCAGCAGCCAGCCACAGGGGGAAAAACTGTTTTTT; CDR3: CASSQPQGEKLFF
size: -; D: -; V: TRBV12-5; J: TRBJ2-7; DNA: TGTGCTAGTGGTTTGTTACCACAGGGGAGGTTCTACGAGCAGTACTTC; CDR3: CASGLLPQGRFYEQYF
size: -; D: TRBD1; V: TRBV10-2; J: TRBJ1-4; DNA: TGCGCCAGCAGTGAATACAGGGGGGATGAAAAACTGTTTTTT; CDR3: CASSEYRGDEKLFF
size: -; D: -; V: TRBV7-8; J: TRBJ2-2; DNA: TGTGCCAGCGGGCTGTTGGCGAACACCGGGGAGCTGTTTTTT; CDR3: CASGLLANTGELFF
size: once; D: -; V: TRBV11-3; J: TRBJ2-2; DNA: TGTGCCAGCAGCCCTGAATACACCGGGGAGCTGTTTTTT; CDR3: CASSPEYTGELFF
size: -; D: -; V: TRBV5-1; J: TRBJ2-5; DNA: TGCGCCAGCAGCTTGGGAGGCGGAGAAGAGACCCAGTACTTC; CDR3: CASSLGGGEETQYF
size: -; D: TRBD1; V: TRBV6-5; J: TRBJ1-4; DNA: TGTGCCAGCAGGCCCGGGACAGGGTATGAAAAACTGCTTTTT; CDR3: CASRPGTGYEKLLF
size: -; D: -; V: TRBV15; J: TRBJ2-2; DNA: TGTGCCACCAGCAGGGGTCGGGGCGGGGAGCTGTTTTTT; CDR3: CATSRGRGGELFF
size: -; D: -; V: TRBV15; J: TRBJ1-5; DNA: TGTGCCACCAGCAGAGTAAGTGGCAATCAGCCCCAGCATTTT; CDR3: CATSRVSGNQPQHF
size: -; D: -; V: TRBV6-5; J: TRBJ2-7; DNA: TGTGCCAGCAGTTACTCGTCGTCCTACGAGCAGTACTTC; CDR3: CASSYSSSYEQYF
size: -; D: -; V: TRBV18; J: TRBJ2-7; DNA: TGTGCCAGCTCACCAACCCAGGGGTCCTACGAGCAGTACTTC; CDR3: CASSPTQGSYEQYF
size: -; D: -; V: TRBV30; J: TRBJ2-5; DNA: TGTGCCTTCCGGGGGTCCCAAGAGACCCAGTACTTC; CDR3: CAFRGSQETQYF
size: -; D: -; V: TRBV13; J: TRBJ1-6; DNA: TGTGCCAGCAGCTCCTACTCCCAAGTTTCACCCCTCCACTTT; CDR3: CASSSYSQVSPLHF
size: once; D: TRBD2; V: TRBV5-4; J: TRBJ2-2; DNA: TGTGCCAGCAGTCGCGGACTAGTCTTAAACACCGGGGAGCTGTTTTTT; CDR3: CASSRGLVLNTGELFF
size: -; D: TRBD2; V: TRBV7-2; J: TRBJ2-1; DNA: TGTGCCAGCAGCTTCCATGGCGGGAGCACCTACAATGAGCAGTTCTTC; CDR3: CASSFHGGSTYNEQFF
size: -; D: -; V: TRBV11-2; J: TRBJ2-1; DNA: TGTGCCAGCAGCTTAGATTTAACGTACAATGAGCAGTTCTTC; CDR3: CASSLDLTYNEQFF
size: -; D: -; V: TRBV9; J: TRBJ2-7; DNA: TGTGCCAGCAGCGTAGCCCTTAGGGGTCAGGCCTACGAGCAGTACTTC; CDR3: CASSVALRGQAYEQYF
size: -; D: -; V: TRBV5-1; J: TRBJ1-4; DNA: TGCGCCAGCAGCTTGGCCGGTGACAGAGCAACTAATGAAAAACTGTTTTTT; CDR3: CASSLAGDRATNEKLFF